This T cell receptor (beta chain) was recovered during a study of patients and donors after allogeneic stem cell transplantation. The CDR3 consists of 14 residues. The V gene lost 5 bases and the J gene lost 6 bases, with 17 bases spanning the gap. Germline CDR1 and CDR2: SNHLY and FYNNEI. From the RT-PCR reads, TCRdb called clonotypes with MiXCR, one entry per CDR3 protein. Here the sample spans approximately 33,000 distinct CDR3 sequences, 6.5% to 7% being singletons. The TCR sequence derives from a human donor who was either an allogeneic HSCT recipient or a stem cell or donor lymphocyte infusion donor (not recorded which). It is not recorded whose cells these are; they may come from a transplant donor. The J gene is TRBJ2-7, the V gene TRBV2; maybe TRBD1 (6 bases). Sequenced sample: blood, either unsorted or a sorted T cell fraction (not recorded which). As DNA, the CDR3 is TGTGCCAGCAGTCAACAGGGTCTCCGGGGCGAGCAGTACTTC. Translated: CASSQQGLRGEQYF.